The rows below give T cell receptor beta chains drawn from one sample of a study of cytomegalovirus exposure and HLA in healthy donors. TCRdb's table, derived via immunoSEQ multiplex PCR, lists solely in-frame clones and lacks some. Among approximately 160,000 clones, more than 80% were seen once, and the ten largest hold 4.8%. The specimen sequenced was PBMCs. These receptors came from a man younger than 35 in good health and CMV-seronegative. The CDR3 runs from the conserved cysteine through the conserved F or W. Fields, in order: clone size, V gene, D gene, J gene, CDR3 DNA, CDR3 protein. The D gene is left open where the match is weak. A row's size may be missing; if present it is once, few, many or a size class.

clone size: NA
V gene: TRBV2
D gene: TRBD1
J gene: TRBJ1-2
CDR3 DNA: TGTGCCAGCAGTGAATACCCCGGACAGGCTAACTATGGCTACACCTTC
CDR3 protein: CASSEYPGQANYGYTF

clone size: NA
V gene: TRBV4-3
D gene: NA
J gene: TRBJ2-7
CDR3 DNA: TGCGCCAGCAGCCAAGAGTGGCGGAGCTCCTACGAGCAGTACTTC
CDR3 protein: CASSQEWRSSYEQYF

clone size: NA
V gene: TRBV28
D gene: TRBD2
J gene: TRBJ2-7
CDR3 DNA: TGTGCCAGCAGTTTATTGGGACTAGCGGGGGGCGAGCAGTACTTC
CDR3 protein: CASSLLGLAGGEQYF

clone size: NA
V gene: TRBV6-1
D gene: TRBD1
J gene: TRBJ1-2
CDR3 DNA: TGTGCCAGCAGTAGGACAGGACTTAACTATGGCTACACCTTC
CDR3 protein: CASSRTGLNYGYTF

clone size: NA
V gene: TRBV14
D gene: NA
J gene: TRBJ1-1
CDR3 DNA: TGTGCCAGCAGCCAAGGGAGGGGCTATCAGGCTGAAGCTTTCTTT
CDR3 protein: CASSQGRGYQAEAFF

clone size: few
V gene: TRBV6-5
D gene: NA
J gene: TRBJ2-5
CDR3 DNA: TGTGCCAGCAAAGTTGGAGGGGCGCGGTTGGAGACCCAGTACTTC
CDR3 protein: CASKVGGARLETQYF

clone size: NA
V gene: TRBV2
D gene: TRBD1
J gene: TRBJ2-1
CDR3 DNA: TGTGCCAGCAGTGGGACAGGGAATGAGCAGTTCTTC
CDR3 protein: CASSGTGNEQFF

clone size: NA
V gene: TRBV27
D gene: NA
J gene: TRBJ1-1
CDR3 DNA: TGTGCCAGCAGTTTCCTCCCCCGGAGGAACACTGAAGCTTTCTTT
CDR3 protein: CASSFLPRRNTEAFF

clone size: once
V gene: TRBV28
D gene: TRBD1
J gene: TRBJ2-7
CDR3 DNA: TGTGCCAGCAGTTTATTCGGACAGGGGTGGCAGTACTTC
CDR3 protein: CASSLFGQGWQYF

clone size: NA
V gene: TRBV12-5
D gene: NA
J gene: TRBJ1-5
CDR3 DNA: TGTGCTAGTGGTTTGGAGGAGGGACAGCCCCAGCATTTT
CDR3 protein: CASGLEEGQPQHF

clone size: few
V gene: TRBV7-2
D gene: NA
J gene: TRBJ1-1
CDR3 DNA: TGTGCCAGCAGCTTAAACCCGCGGTATGAAGCTTTCTTT
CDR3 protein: CASSLNPRYEAFF

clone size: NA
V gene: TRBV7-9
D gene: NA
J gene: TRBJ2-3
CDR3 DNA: TGTGCCGCGGCAGATACGCAGTATTTT
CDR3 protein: CAAADTQYF

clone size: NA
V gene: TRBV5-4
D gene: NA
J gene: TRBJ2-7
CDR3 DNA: TGTGCCAGCAGCGGGTATCGGCAGGGGAATTCCTACGAGCAGTACTTC
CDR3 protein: CASSGYRQGNSYEQYF

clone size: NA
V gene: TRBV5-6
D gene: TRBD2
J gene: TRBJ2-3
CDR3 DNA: TGTGCCAGCAGCACGGGAGGGGCAGATACGCAGTATTTT
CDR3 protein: CASSTGGADTQYF

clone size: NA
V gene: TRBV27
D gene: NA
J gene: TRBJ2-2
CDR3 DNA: TGTGCCAGCTTACGGGCCGGGGAGCTGTTTTTT
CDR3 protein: CASLRAGELFF

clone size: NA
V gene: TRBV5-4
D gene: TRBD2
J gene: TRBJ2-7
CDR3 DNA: TGTGCCAGCAGCTTGAACCTAGCGGGAGTGAGCGAGCAGTACTTC
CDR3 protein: CASSLNLAGVSEQYF

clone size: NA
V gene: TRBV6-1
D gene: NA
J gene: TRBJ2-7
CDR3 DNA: TGTGCCAGCAGGGGACTCAGCAGGGCCTACGAGCAGTACTTC
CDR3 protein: CASRGLSRAYEQYF

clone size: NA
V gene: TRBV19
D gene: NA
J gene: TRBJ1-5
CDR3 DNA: TGTGCCAGAGTATCCCAGAGGCGGGTGTCGGGGGGGAGACAGCCCCAGCATTTT
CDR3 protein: CARVSQRRVSGGRQPQHF

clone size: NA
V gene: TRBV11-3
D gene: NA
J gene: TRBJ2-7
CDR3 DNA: TGTGCCAGCAGCTCGGTCGGGACAAGCCTGGTCGCCGACGAGCAGTACTTC
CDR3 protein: CASSSVGTSLVADEQYF

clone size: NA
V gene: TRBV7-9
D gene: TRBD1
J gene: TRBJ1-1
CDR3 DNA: TGTTCCAGCAGCCCTCAGGGGGTAGGGACTGAAGCTTTCTTT
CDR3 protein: CSSSPQGVGTEAFF

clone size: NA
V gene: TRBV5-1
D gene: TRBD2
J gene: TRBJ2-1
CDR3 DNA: TGCGCCAGCAGCTTCGGACTAGCGGGACTATACAATGAGCAGTTCTTC
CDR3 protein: CASSFGLAGLYNEQFF

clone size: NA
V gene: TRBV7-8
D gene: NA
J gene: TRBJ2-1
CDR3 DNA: TGTGCCAGCAGCTTAGCGGGAGGTTACAATGAGCAGTTCTTC
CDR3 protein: CASSLAGGYNEQFF

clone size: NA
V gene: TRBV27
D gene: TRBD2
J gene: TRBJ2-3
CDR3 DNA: TGTGCCAGCAGTATAAGGACTAGCGGGAGATCGGATACGCAGTATTTT
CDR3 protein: CASSIRTSGRSDTQYF

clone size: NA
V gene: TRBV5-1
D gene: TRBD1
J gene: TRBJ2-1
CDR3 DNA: TGCGCCAGCAGCTTCGGGACAGGGGGCAATGAGCAGTTCTTC
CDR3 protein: CASSFGTGGNEQFF

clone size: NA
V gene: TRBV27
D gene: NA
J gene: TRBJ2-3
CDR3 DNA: TGTGCCAGCAGTCCCCCGGCGGGGGCCGCCACAGATACGCAGTATTTT
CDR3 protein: CASSPPAGAATDTQYF

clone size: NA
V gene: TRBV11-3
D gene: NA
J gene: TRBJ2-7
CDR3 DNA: TGTGCCAGCAGCCTGGACAGCTACGAGCAGTACTTC
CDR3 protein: CASSLDSYEQYF

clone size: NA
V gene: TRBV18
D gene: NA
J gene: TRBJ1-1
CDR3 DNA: TGTGCCAGCTCACGGGGACACCCGAACACTGAAGCTTTCTTT
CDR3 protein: CASSRGHPNTEAFF

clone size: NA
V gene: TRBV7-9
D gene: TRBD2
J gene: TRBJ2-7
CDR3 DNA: TGTGCCAGCAGCTTATGGTGGCGGGAGGACTACGAGCAGTACTTC
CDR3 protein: CASSLWWREDYEQYF

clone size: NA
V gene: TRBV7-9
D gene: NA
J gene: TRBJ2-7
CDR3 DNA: TGTGCCGCGGGCCTTAGAGGCTACGAGCAGTACTTC
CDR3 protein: CAAGLRGYEQYF

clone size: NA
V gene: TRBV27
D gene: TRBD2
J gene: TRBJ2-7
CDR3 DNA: TGTGCCAGCAGTTTTGGCGGGGGGGAGCAGTACTTC
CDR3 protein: CASSFGGGEQYF

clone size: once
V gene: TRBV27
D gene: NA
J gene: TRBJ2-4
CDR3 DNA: TGTGCCACCGGCAGCGGGGCCAAAAACATTCAGTACTTC
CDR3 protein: CATGSGAKNIQYF

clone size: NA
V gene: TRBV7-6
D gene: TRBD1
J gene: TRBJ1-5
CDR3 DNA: TGTGCCAGCAGCGCGACAGGGAGTCAGCCCCAGCATTTT
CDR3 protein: CASSATGSQPQHF

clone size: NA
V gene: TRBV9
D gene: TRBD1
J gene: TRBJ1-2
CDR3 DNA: TGTGCCAGCAGCGCCACAGGGGTATATGGCTACACCTTC
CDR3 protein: CASSATGVYGYTF

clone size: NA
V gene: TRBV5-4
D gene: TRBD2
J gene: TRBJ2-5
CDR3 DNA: TGTGCCAGCAGCCCCCCGGGTCGGACTAGCCGCGAGACCCAGTACTTC
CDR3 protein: CASSPPGRTSRETQYF

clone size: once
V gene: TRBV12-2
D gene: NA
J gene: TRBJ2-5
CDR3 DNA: TGTGCAAGTCGCTCTCTAGCGGGAGGGCCTCGTGAGACCCAGTACTTC
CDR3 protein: CASRSLAGGPRETQYF

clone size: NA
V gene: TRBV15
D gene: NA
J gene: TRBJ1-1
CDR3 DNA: TGTGCCACCAGCAGAGTCGGGGGGGGCACTGAAGCTTTCTTT
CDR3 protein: CATSRVGGGTEAFF

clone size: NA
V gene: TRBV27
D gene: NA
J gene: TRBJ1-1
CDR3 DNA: TGTGCCAGCCAGGATAACACTGAAGCTTTCTTT
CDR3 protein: CASQDNTEAFF

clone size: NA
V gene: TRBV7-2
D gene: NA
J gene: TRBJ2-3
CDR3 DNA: TGTGCCAGCAGCTACCCCACGGGAGAAAGAGGAACAGGGTATTTT
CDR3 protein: CASSYPTGERGTGYF

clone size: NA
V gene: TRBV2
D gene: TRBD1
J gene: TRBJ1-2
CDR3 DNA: TGTGCCAGCAGCCGAGAGCGGACAGGGGGTCTCGATGGCTACACCTTC
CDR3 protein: CASSRERTGGLDGYTF

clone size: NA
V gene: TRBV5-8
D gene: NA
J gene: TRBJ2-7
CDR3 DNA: TGTGCCAGCAGCTCCGAACCCAGGCGTACCTACGAGCAGTACTTC
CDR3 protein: CASSSEPRRTYEQYF

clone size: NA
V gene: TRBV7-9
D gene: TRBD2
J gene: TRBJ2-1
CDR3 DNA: TGTTCCAGCAGCCCAAGGACTAGCGGGAGGGCTTACAATGAGCAGTTCTTC
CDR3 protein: CSSSPRTSGRAYNEQFF

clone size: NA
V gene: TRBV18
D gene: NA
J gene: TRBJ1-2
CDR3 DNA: TGTGCCAGCTCGCCTGGGGAGGGCCTCTATGGCTACACCTTC
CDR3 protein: CASSPGEGLYGYTF

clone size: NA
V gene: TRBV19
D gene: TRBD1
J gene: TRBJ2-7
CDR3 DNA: TGTGCCAGTAGTATCGGACAGGGCTACGAGCAGTACTTC
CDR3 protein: CASSIGQGYEQYF

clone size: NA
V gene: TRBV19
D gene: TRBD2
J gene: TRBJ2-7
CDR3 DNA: TGTGCCAGTAGTATACTCGCGGGAGCGTACGAGCAGTACTTC
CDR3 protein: CASSILAGAYEQYF

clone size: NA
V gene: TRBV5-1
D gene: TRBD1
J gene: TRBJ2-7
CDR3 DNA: TGCGCCAGCAGAACGGGACAGGGCCACGAGCAGTACTTC
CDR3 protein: CASRTGQGHEQYF

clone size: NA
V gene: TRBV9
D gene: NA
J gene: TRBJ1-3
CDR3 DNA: TGTGCCAGCAGCGTAGCCCACTCTGGAAACACCATATATTTT
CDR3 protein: CASSVAHSGNTIYF

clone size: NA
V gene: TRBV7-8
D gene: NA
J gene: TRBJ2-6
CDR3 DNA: TGTGCCAGCAGCTTTAACAGGGTCCCTGGGGCCAACGTCCTGACTTTC
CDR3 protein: CASSFNRVPGANVLTF

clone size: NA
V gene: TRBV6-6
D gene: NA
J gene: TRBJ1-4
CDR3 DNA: TGTGCCAGCACCCACGGAGTTTGGGATGAAAAACTGTTTTTT
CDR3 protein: CASTHGVWDEKLFF

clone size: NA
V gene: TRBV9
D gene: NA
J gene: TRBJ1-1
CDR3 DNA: TGTGCCAGCAGCTCCGGGGGGCCGAGAGCTTTCTTT
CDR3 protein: CASSSGGPRAFF

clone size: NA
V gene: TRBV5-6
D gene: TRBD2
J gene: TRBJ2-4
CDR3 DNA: TGTGCCAGCAGCTTGCCGGGGGGAGGAGCCAAAAACATTCAGTACTTC
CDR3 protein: CASSLPGGGAKNIQYF

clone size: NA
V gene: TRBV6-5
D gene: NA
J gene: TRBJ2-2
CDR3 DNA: TGTGCCAGCAGTTACTTCGTTTCGAACACCGGGGAGCTGTTTTTT
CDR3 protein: CASSYFVSNTGELFF

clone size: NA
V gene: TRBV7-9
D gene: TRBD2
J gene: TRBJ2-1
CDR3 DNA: TGTGCCAGCAGCTTATCGGGGGGGCGGTTTTTCAATGAGCAGTTCTTC
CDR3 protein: CASSLSGGRFFNEQFF

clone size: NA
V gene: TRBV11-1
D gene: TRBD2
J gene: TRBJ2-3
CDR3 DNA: TGTGCCAGCAGCTTAGATACTAGCGGGAGCACAGATACGCAGTATTTT
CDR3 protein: CASSLDTSGSTDTQYF

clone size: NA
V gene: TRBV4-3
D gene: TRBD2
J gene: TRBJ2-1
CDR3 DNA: TGCGCCAGCAGCCAAGAGGTAGCGGGAGGCGGATTCAATGAGCAGTTCTTC
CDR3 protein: CASSQEVAGGGFNEQFF

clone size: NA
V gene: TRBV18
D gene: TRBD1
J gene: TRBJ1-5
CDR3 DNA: TGTGCCAGCTCGGTGACAGGGGGCAATCAGCCCCAGCATTTT
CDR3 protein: CASSVTGGNQPQHF

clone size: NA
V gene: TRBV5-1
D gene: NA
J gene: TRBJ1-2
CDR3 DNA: TGCGCCAGCAGTTTTGATAGTCAGGGGCACTATGGCTACACCTTC
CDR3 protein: CASSFDSQGHYGYTF

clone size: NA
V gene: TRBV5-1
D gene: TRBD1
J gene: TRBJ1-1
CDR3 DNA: TGCGCCAGCAGCTACCGGACAGGGAGAACAATGAACACTGAAGCTTTCTTT
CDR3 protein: CASSYRTGRTMNTEAFF

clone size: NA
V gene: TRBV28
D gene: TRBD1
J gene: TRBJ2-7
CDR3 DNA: TGTGCCAGCAGTCCCCCGGGACAGGGGAGCTCCTACGAGCAGTACTTC
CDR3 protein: CASSPPGQGSSYEQYF

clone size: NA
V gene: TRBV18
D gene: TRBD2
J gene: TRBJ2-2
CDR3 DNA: TGTGCCAGCTCACCATACCTCTTCCTAGCGGGAGCCTCTGCGGACACCGGGGAGCTGTTTTTT
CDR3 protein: CASSPYLFLAGASADTGELFF